One and the same sample provided the 16 T cell receptor beta chains below, sequenced in a study of graft-versus-host responses after intestinal transplantation. No antigen is known for these receptors. Some clones are missing from TCRdb's copy, which holds only in-frame ones; the method was immunoSEQ multiplex PCR. The sample holds roughly 77,000 clones; roughly 90% are singletons and the top ten take roughly 2.5%. The material was unstimulated CD8+ T cells sorted from spleen or lymph node cells, obtained before intestinal transplant. The receptor source for this set is a human donor who received an intestinal transplant.

This clone was counted once. V is TRBV7-9 and J is TRBJ2-3; perhaps TRBD1 as D (8 bases). The CDR3 consists of 18 residues. Germline V lookup: CDR1 SEHNR, CDR2 FQNEAQ (reference sequence). Trimming took off 5 bases at V and 2 bases at J, with 23 bases between the two ends. The CDR3 nucleotides are TGTGCCAGCAGCACAGGGGGGGTCATACCACCCGCCACAGATACGCAGTATTTT. This encodes CASSTGGVIPPATDTQYF.

The V and J genes are TRBV7-9 and TRBJ2-3, with 9 bases identical to TRBD2. Unmatched junction bases numbered 9, after V lost 6 bases and J lost 2 bases. Per the germline V gene, CDR1 is SEHNR and CDR2 is FQNEAQ (reference sequence). This CDR3 region has 16 residues. CDR3 protein: CASRNNLAGYTDTQYF. CDR3 DNA: TGTGCCAGCAGAAATAATCTAGCGGGGTACACAGATACGCAGTATTTT.

The chain carries TRBV15 and TRBJ1-6; tentative D call: TRBD1 (5 bases). V lost 5 bases and J lost 5, with 13 bases in between. This CDR3 is 15 amino acids long. The germline V gene encodes CDR1 LNHNV and CDR2 YYDKDF (reference sequence). The CDR3 loop reads CATSADSLNNSPLHF. The DNA for the CDR3 is TGTGCCACCAGCGCTGACAGCCTGAATAATTCACCCCTCCACTTT. Full variable domain (rest looked up from reference TRBV15 and TRBJ1-6): DAMVIQNPRYQVTQFGKPVTLSCSQTLNHNVMYWYQQKSSQAPKLLFHYYDKDFNNEADTPDNFQSRRPNTSFCFLDIRSPGLGDTAMYLCATSADSLNNSPLHFGNGTRLTVT.

This rearrangement joins TRBV4-1 to TRBJ2-1; 8 nucleotides line up with TRBD1. This CDR3 region has 18 residues. Trimming at V came to 1 base and at J to 0 bases, leaving 8 bases not matched to a gene. Germline V gives CDR1 MGHRA, CDR2 YSYEKL. CDR3 DNA sequence: TGCGCCAGCAGCCAAGGATTAGGGACAGGACCCTCCTACAATGAGCAGTTCTTC. This translates into CASSQGLGTGPSYNEQFF.

This rearrangement joins TRBV6-1 to TRBJ2-7; 11 bases fit TRBD1. Germline loops: CDR1 MNHNS, CDR2 SASEGT. The V segment lost 7 bases and the J segment 6 bases; nucleotides outside the gene matches: 8. There are 14 residues in the CDR3. The CDR3 loop reads CASTEEDRGREQYF. DNA of the CDR3: TGTGCCAGCACCGAAGAGGACAGGGGGCGCGAGCAGTACTTC.

The V and J genes are TRBV9 and TRBJ2-1, with 11 bases lining up with TRBD2. This CDR3 region has 15 residues. The germline CDR1 and CDR2 sequences are SGDLS and YYNGEE. V dropped 4 bases and J dropped 6; count of bases not matched to a gene: 6. CDR3 coding DNA: TGTGCCAGCAGCTTGACTAGCGGGACTGGCAATGAGCAGTTCTTC. It is translated as CASSLTSGTGNEQFF.

The rearrangement uses TRBV6-4 and TRBJ1-1, with a weak D call TRBD1 (5 bases). CDR1 is MRHNA, CDR2 SNTAGT, per germline. Trimming cost V 3 bases and J 7 bases, with 21 bases left between them. The CDR3 contains 16 residues. This CDR3 is CASSETAGSLRSEAFF. The CDR3 DNA sequence: TGTGCCAGCAGTGAAACCGCAGGGTCGCTTCGAAGTGAAGCTTTCTTT.

This clone was seen only once. V usage is TRBV9 and J usage is TRBJ2-2, with D maybe TRBD2 (7 bases). Germline V gene sequence: CDR1 SGDLS, CDR2 YYNGEE. This CDR3 is 17 amino acids long. V lost 3 bases, J lost 5 bases, and 20 bases lay in between. CDR3 region: CASSARGGPFVTGELFF. DNA for the CDR3: TGTGCCAGCAGCGCGAGGGGGGGGCCATTCGTAACCGGGGAGCTGTTTTTT.

The gene calls are TRBV5-6 and TRBJ1-4; TRBD1 matches 9 bases. V gave up 7 bases and J gave up 8 bases; unmatched junction bases: 6. The CDR3 totals 13 residues. Germline values: CDR1 SGHDT, CDR2 YYEEEE. CDR3 residues: CASARQGDEKLFF. The CDR3 DNA is TGTGCCAGCGCGCGACAGGGGGACGAAAAACTGTTTTTT. Full variable domain (missing parts from reference TRBV5-6 and TRBJ1-4): DAGVTQSPTHLIKTRGQQVTLRCSPKSGHDTVSWYQQALGQGPQFIFQYYEEEERQRGNFPDRFSGHQFPNYSSELNVNALLLGDSALYLCASARQGDEKLFFGSGTQLSVL.

V usage is TRBV2 and J usage is TRBJ2-2, with TRBD2 matching 11 bases. V trimming: 2 bases; J trimming: 5 bases; junction bases outside the gene matches: 13. The CDR3 sequence is 19 residues long. CDR1 is SNHLY, CDR2 FYNNEI, per germline. CDR3 nucleotides: TGTGCCAGCAGTGAACTCCTGCTAGCGGGGGGAAGATTGACCGGGGAGCTGTTTTTT. Amino acid sequence: CASSELLLAGGRLTGELFF.

The chain links TRBV6-1 to TRBJ2-7; 9 positions match TRBD1. Germline V gene data show CDR1 as MNHNS and CDR2 as SASEGT. Unmatched junction bases numbered 4, after V lost 0 bases and J lost 1 base. The CDR3 loop spans 16 amino acids. The CDR3 sequence: CASSEAGTGWSYEQYF. CDR3 nucleotide sequence: TGTGCCAGCAGTGAAGCGGGGACAGGGTGGTCCTACGAGCAGTACTTC.

The chain carries TRBV29-1 and TRBJ2-1; 9 bases are shared with TRBD2. Germline values: CDR1 SQVTM, CDR2 ANQGSEA. The CDR3 contains 14 residues. J was trimmed by 6 bases and V by 6 bases; bases with no gene match: 9. The CDR3 DNA is TGCAGCGTCCCGGGACTAGCTGAGTCCAATGAGCAGTTCTTC. It specifies CSVPGLAESNEQFF.

The chain links TRBV10-3 to TRBJ2-7; TRBD1 matches at 9 bases. V lost 2 bases and J lost 2; bases outside the gene matches: 4. This CDR3 spans 15 amino acids. Germline-derived CDR1 and CDR2 are ENHRY and SYGVKD. CDR3 loop: CAISEGGTGTYEQYF. As DNA, the CDR3 is TGTGCCATCAGTGAGGGCGGGACAGGGACCTACGAGCAGTACTTC.

This clone was seen a few times. The J gene is TRBJ2-1, the V gene TRBV10-3, with 9 bases fitting TRBD2. Germline lookup yields CDR1 ENHRY and CDR2 SYGVKD. Losses at the gene ends were 4 bases for V and 9 bases for J; bases not matched to a gene: 7. This CDR3 contains 14 residues. CDR3 in DNA: TGTGCCATCAGTGGTCTAGCGGGGACCGGTGAGCAGTTCTTC. Translated, it gives CAISGLAGTGEQFF.

The V call is TRBV19, the J call TRBJ2-1, with 7 positions matching TRBD2. V trimming: 2 bases; J trimming: 6 bases; junction bases outside the gene matches: 7. Germline V gives CDR1 LNHDA, CDR2 SQIVND (reference sequence). CDR3 size: 15 residues. CDR3 amino acids: CASSILAGASNEQFF. For the CDR3, the DNA is TGTGCCAGTAGTATATTGGCGGGAGCCTCCAATGAGCAGTTCTTC.

This chain links TRBV27 with TRBJ2-5; tentatively, D is TRBD1 (5 bases). CDR3 size: 19 residues. CDR1 and CDR2 (germline): MNHEY, SMNVEV (reference sequence). V gave up 0 bases and J gave up 2 bases, with 22 bases separating them. The CDR3 DNA reads TGTGCCAGCAGTTTATCGTATTCATGGGGCAAAGTCCAGCAAGAGACCCAGTACTTC. It is translated as CASSLSYSWGKVQQETQYF.